This T cell receptor beta chain was obtained from a study of cytomegalovirus exposure and HLA in healthy donors. The wider study: The study placed around 85% of its 398 genotyped donors in the Caucasian-associated ancestry cluster.

The PCR had 60 Vbeta and 13 Jbeta primers. The protocol was immunoSEQ multiplex PCR, while the TCRdb copy is restricted to in-frame clones and leaves out a portion. The sample lists around 190,000 clones; 70% to 90% were seen once. General observations from the study: Excluded: some indistinguishable V segments such as TRBV6-2 and TRBV6-3.

A remark on this clone: Its matching antigen is unknown.

The CDR3 totals 16 residues. Germline V gene data show CDR1 as ENHRY and CDR2 as SYGVKD. V lost 10 bases and J lost 3; bases outside the gene matches: 14. Sequences were obtained from PBMCs. The clonotype originates from a woman aged 50 to 60 in good health and CMV-seronegative. The chain combines TRBV10-3 with TRBJ2-3; 9 bases are shared with TRBD2. The CDR3 reads CATAGGGASVTDTQYF. The CDR3 DNA reads TGTGCCACAGCAGGCGGGGGGGCTAGCGTTACAGATACGCAGTATTTT.